Following are 27 T cell receptor beta chains from one sample sequenced in a study of blood T cell repertoires in COVID-19. Produced via immunoSEQ multiplex PCR; TCRdb's table is partial and in-frame only. This table holds roughly 24,000 clones, approximately 83% found once. The sample was peripheral blood. Receptors originate from a man between 65 and 79 years old with acute or convalescent COVID-19.

This rearrangement joins TRBV29-1 to TRBJ2-3; TRBD1 is a possible D gene (6 bases). This CDR3 comprises 12 residues. The V gene's germline CDR1 is SQVTM and CDR2 ANQGSEA. Between the trimmed V and J ends, which lost 4 bases and 6 bases, there was a span of 11 bases. CDR3 region: CSVGQGPDTQYF. CDR3 DNA: TGCAGCGTTGGCCAGGGGCCCGATACGCAGTATTTT.

In this sample, this clone turned up once. The chain uses TRBV7-9 and TRBJ2-1; D is possibly TRBD1 (6 bases). The germline V gene encodes CDR1 SEHNR and CDR2 FQNEAQ (reference sequence). The CDR3 length is 15 residues. Trimming pared 5 bases from V and 5 bases from J, leaving 16 bases between. The CDR3 sequence: CASSPETGSHNEQFF. DNA of the CDR3: TGTGCCAGCAGCCCCGAAACAGGGAGCCACAATGAGCAGTTCTTC. Looking up the rest from reference TRBV7-9 and TRBJ2-1 gives the full variable domain: DTGVSQNPRHKITKRGQNVTFRCDPISEHNRLYWYRQTLGQGPEFLTYFQNEAQLEKSRLLSDRFSAERPKGSFSTLEIQRTEQGDSAMYLCASSPETGSHNEQFFGPGTRLTVL.

About this clone itself: Other DNA sequences in this sample translate to the same CDR3. The chain combines TRBV25-1 with TRBJ2-7; 8 bases are a match to TRBD1. This CDR3 spans 14 amino acids. After removal of 3 bases from V and 7 bases from J, the junction contained 8 bases not matched to a gene. CDR1 is MGHDK, CDR2 SYGVNS, per germline. The CDR3 coding sequence is TGTGCCAGCAGTGATCCAGGACAGGGCGATGAGCAGTACTTC. It encodes CASSDPGQGDEQYF.

The chain combines TRBV19 with TRBJ1-1, with 9 nucleotides matching TRBD1. Trimming at V came to 7 bases and at J to 11 bases, leaving 11 bases not matched to a gene. The CDR3 consists of 13 residues. The V gene's germline CDR1 is LNHDA and CDR2 SQIVND (reference sequence). The CDR3 nucleotides are TGTGCCAGTACGGCGGGACAGGGCGCATACGCTTTCTTT. Residues: CASTAGQGAYAFF.

The J gene is TRBJ1-1, the V gene TRBV7-2, with TRBD1 matching 7 bases. The CDR3 runs to 16 residues. Trimming cost V 7 bases and J 5 bases; bases outside gene matches: 16. Looked up from germline, CDR1 is SGHTA and CDR2 is FQGNSA. The CDR3 is CASNPQGGRDGTEAFF. For the CDR3, the DNA is TGTGCCAGCAACCCCCAAGGGGGCAGGGACGGGACTGAAGCTTTCTTT.

The chain has TRBV10-3 and TRBJ2-7; 10 positions match TRBD1. The CDR3 has 17 amino acids. Looked up from germline, CDR1 is ENHRY and CDR2 is SYGVKD. With V trimmed by 3 bases and J by 8 bases, 16 bases remained unmatched. Here the CDR3 DNA reads TGTGCCATCAGTGAATCACCACGGACAGGGGGTAGTGGTAAGCAGTACTTC. Translating gives CAISESPRTGGSGKQYF.

V is TRBV5-6 and J is TRBJ1-3; TRBD1 might be the D (6 bases). The germline V and J ends were trimmed by 2 bases and 0 bases, with 12 bases remaining between them. Germline loops: CDR1 SGHDT, CDR2 YYEEEE. The CDR3 spans 16 residues. The CDR3 nucleotides read TGTGCCAGCAGCTTTCCGACAGGTCTCTCTGGAAACACCATATATTTT. Translating gives CASSFPTGLSGNTIYF.

The chain carries TRBV6-5 and TRBJ2-1, with D perhaps TRBD2 (7 bases). This CDR3 comprises 15 residues. Deletions cut 6 bases from V and 8 bases from J, with 20 bases between. Germline V gene lookup returns CDR1 MNHEY and CDR2 SVGAGI. In DNA form, the CDR3 reads TGTGCCAGCAGCCCCGGGGGGCCGGTGTCCCATGAGCAGTTCTTC. Amino acids: CASSPGGPVSHEQFF.

This clone was seen a handful of times. The V and J genes are TRBV6-1 and TRBJ2-1; possibly TRBD2 for D (6 bases). Trimming removed 2 bases at V and 8 bases at J, with 16 bases between. The CDR3 is 15 amino acids. Germline values: CDR1 MNHNS, CDR2 SASEGT. CDR3 nucleotide sequence: TGTGCCAGCAGTGAACTTCGGGGGAATGGCGATGAGCAGTTCTTC. It translates to CASSELRGNGDEQFF.

This clone was recorded only once. The rearrangement uses TRBV11-3 and TRBJ1-1; D call uncertain. This CDR3 comprises 14 residues. V gave up 1 base and J gave up 10 bases, with 16 bases separating them. Germline V gene sequence: CDR1 SGHNT, CDR2 YENEEA. CDR3 nucleotide sequence: TGTGCCAGCAGCTTAGGCCCGTCCGCCGGAGGAGCTTTCTTT. As protein: CASSLGPSAGGAFF.

The rearrangement joins TRBV3-1 (or the pseudogene TRBV3-2) to TRBJ2-7; 11 positions match TRBD2. Looked up from germline, CDR1 is LGHDT and CDR2 is YNNKEL (reference sequence). With 0 bases clipped from V and 7 bases from J, the junction kept 5 bases outside the gene matches. This CDR3 region has 15 residues. Written as DNA, the CDR3 is TGTGCCAGCAGCCAAGATCGGGCTAGCGGGAGGGAGCAGTACTTC. This sequence encodes CASSQDRASGREQYF.

This clone was seen only a few times. The chain combines TRBV6-6 with TRBJ1-6; 7 positions match TRBD1. The CDR3 is made up of 17 amino acids. CDR1 and CDR2 (germline): MNHNY, SVGAGI (reference sequence). V lost 6 bases, J lost 9 bases, and 17 bases stayed unmatched. Here the CDR3 DNA reads TGTGCCAGCAGCCGACAGGGATTAAAGACCCTAGGTTCACCCCTCCACTTT. Translating gives CASSRQGLKTLGSPLHF.

The CDR3 DNA reads as TGTGCCAGCAGTTTCGGAACAGGGGGCCACGGGGAGCTGTTTTTT. It codes for CASSFGTGGHGELFF. The rearrangement links TRBV28 to TRBJ2-2; 9 bases are a match to TRBD1. Looked up from germline, CDR1 is MDHEN and CDR2 is SYDVKM. V gave up 3 bases and J gave up 7 bases; unmatched junction bases: 6. The CDR3 spans 15 residues.

This clone was recorded once. The V gene is TRBV24-1, the J gene TRBJ1-5; TRBD1 matches at 9 bases. The ends lost 7 bases at V and 2 bases at J; junction bases unmatched: 5. The CDR3 extends over 15 amino acids. Germline assignment: CDR1 KGHDR and CDR2 SFDVKD. This CDR3 reads CATSPGQGGNQPQHF. The CDR3 DNA sequence: TGTGCCACCAGCCCGGGACAGGGAGGCAATCAGCCCCAGCATTTT.

V is TRBV10-3 and J is TRBJ1-1; perhaps TRBD1 as D (5 bases). In germline, CDR1 is ENHRY, CDR2 SYGVKD. CDR3 size: 13 residues. V lost 11 bases, J lost 3 bases, and 16 bases lay in between. DNA for the CDR3: TGTGCCGCCGGCGGCGGGGGTCACACTGAAGCTTTCTTT. This sequence encodes CAAGGGGHTEAFF.

The chain employs TRBV5-1 and TRBJ2-5; perhaps TRBD2 as D (7 bases). V lost 1 base, J lost 5 bases, and 15 bases lay in between. The germline V gene encodes CDR1 SGHRS and CDR2 YFSETQ. The CDR3 loop spans 15 amino acids. CDR3 in amino acids: CASSLSGEGGETQYF. The DNA of the CDR3 is TGCGCCAGCAGCTTGTCAGGGGAGGGCGGCGAGACCCAGTACTTC.

The V call is TRBV5-8, the J call TRBJ1-5, with no clear D. The V end was cut by 6 bases, the J end by 3 bases, with 10 bases between. The CDR3 is 13 residues long. CDR1 is SGHTS and CDR2 is YDEGEE in the germline V gene. CDR3 in DNA: TGTGCCAGCAACATCCAGTACAATCAGCCCCAGCATTTT. Translated, it gives CASNIQYNQPQHF. Together with reference TRBV5-8 and TRBJ1-5, the CDR3 gives the full variable domain: EAGVTQSPTHLIKTRGQQATLRCSPISGHTSVYWYQQALGLGLQFLLWYDEGEERNRGNFPPRFSGRQFPNYSSELNVNALELEDSALYLCASNIQYNQPQHFGDGTRLSIL.

The rearrangement uses TRBV7-6 and TRBJ2-3; D is possibly TRBD2 (5 bases). V was clipped by 5 bases and J by 4 bases, with 13 bases between them. Germline V gives CDR1 SGHVS, CDR2 FNYEAQ. The CDR3 runs 14 residues. The chain's CDR3 is CASSMQSGSDTQYF. Written as DNA, the CDR3 is TGTGCCAGCAGCATGCAGAGCGGATCAGATACGCAGTATTTT.

In this sample, this clone turned up once. The gene calls are TRBV21-1 and TRBJ2-7; the table's D call, TRBD1, was not checked against the DNA. TRBV21-1 is labeled a pseudogene. The CDR3 runs 13 residues. The CDR3 here is CASSKLRAYEQYF. The CDR3 region has the DNA TGTGCCAGCAGCAAACTCAGGGCATACGAGCAGTACTTC.

The J gene is TRBJ1-2, the V gene TRBV30, with 8 bases identical to TRBD1. V shed 3 bases and J 7 bases; nucleotides not matched to a gene: 10. CDR3 length equals 14 residues. The germline V gene encodes CDR1 GTSNPN and CDR2 SVGIG (reference sequence). The CDR3 reads CAWSGNRGISGYTF. The DNA for the CDR3 is TGTGCCTGGAGCGGAAACAGGGGGATTTCTGGCTACACCTTC.

The V call is TRBV3-1 (or the pseudogene TRBV3-2), the J call TRBJ2-3; 8 bases line up with TRBD2. The CDR3 totals 14 residues. The germline gives CDR1 LGHDT, CDR2 YNNKEL (reference sequence). The junction had 13 bases not matched to a gene; V was cut back by 7 bases and J by 10 bases. CDR3 DNA: TGTGCCAGCACCGAAACCATCAGCGGGAGCGCGCAGTATTTT. Protein: CASTETISGSAQYF.

CDR3 coding DNA: TGCAGCGTCCGGGGGGGGACCACGAACACTGAAGCTTTCTTT. Translation gives CSVRGGTTNTEAFF. The J gene is TRBJ1-1, the V gene TRBV29-1; possible D gene TRBD1, 5 bases. CDR1 and CDR2 (germline): SQVTM, ANQGSEA. With 6 bases removed from V and 1 base from J, the gap between germline ends came to 15 bases. This CDR3 spans 14 amino acids.

CDR3 protein: CASSFRQGAAEAFF. The CDR3, as DNA: TGTGCCAGCAGCTTCAGACAGGGGGCCGCTGAAGCTTTCTTT. The V gene is TRBV7-3, the J gene TRBJ1-1; TRBD1 aligns across 10 bases. The CDR3 is 14 residues long. V was clipped by 3 bases and J by 6 bases; unmatched bases: 4. Germline V gene lookup returns CDR1 SGHTA and CDR2 FQGTGA. Full variable domain (remainder filled in from reference TRBV7-3 and TRBJ1-1): GAGVSQTPSNKVTEKGKYVELRCDPISGHTALYWYRQSLGQGPEFLIYFQGTGAADDSGLPNDRFFAVRPEGSVSTLKIQRTERGDSAVYLCASSFRQGAAEAFFGQGTRLTVV.

The chain has TRBV10-1 and TRBJ1-2, with D perhaps matching TRBD1 (5 bases). The CDR3 covers 13 residues. The ends were cut back, 2 bases at V and 6 bases at J, with 10 bases in the middle. Germline CDR1 is WNHNN and CDR2 is SYGVQD (reference sequence). As DNA, the CDR3 is TGCGCCAGCAGTGAGGCCAGGGCACATGGCTACACCTTC. Its protein is CASSEARAHGYTF.

J is TRBJ2-7 and V is TRBV19, with TRBD1 as a possible D gene (5 bases). V gave up 1 base and J gave up 0 bases, with 7 bases separating them. Germline-derived CDR1 and CDR2 are LNHDA and SQIVND (reference sequence). CDR3 length: 14 residues. In DNA form, the CDR3 reads TGTGCCAGTAGTATAGTTCAGGGCTCCTACGAGCAGTACTTC. As protein: CASSIVQGSYEQYF.

The CDR3: CASSPQGTAEAFF. The CDR3 DNA follows: TGCGCCAGCAGCCCACAGGGTACGGCTGAAGCTTTCTTT. The gene calls are TRBV5-1 and TRBJ1-1, with a weak D call TRBD1 (6 bases). The CDR3 loop spans 13 amino acids. Per germline, CDR1 SGHRS and CDR2 YFSETQ. Trimming took 4 bases from V and 6 from J, leaving 13 bases between them.

The chain joins TRBV6-5 to TRBJ1-1; D gene ambiguous. Trimming took off 8 bases at V and 1 base at J, with 11 bases between the two ends. This CDR3 has 13 amino acids. Germline lookup yields CDR1 MNHEY and CDR2 SVGAGI. Here the CDR3 reads CASCGSRNTEAFF. The CDR3 nucleotides are TGTGCCAGCTGCGGTAGCCGGAACACTGAAGCTTTCTTT.